This record concerns one T cell receptor (beta chain) sequence. Its antigen is as yet unknown. This record comes from a study of shared clonotypes between healthy human individuals. Across several immunoSEQ plates, the genomic DNA of each subset was split evenly. The authors ran unsorted PBMC replicate PCRs on roughly 330 ng DNA, some 30,000 T cell genomes. TCRdb keeps only in-frame clones here, not all; method: immunoSEQ multiplex PCR. This sample has about 480,000 clones; 79% occur once, and the top ten carry about an eighth. Findings and caveats of the study: Clonotype sharing among the donors was expected to vary with sequencing depth.

Study donors comprised healthy, HIV-negative adults devoid of recent acute infection or vaccination. The sequencing sample was made of PBMCs. The source of this sequence is a woman in her 40s in good health. Some clones in this sample may be carry-over from other donors' samples.

The CDR3 loop is CSVGGYEQYF. Here the CDR3 DNA reads TGCAGCGTTGGGGGTTACGAGCAGTACTTC. The V gene is TRBV29-1, the J gene TRBJ2-7; no clear D. Germline CDR1 is SQVTM and CDR2 is ANQGSEA. Trimming shortened V by 4 bases and J by 4 bases, and 5 bases separated the two germline ends. The CDR3 covers 10 residues.